This entry features one TCR beta chain sequence. This clone has a handful of counts. Its antigen is unknown. No base quality information exists; no much larger clone differs at one position. Between the V and J ends, shortened by 5 bases and 7 bases respectively, the junction contains 17 bases. Taken from cysteine to phenylalanine, the CDR3 has 15 residues. The sequence is cut down to CDR3 DNA, 45 bases in frame from base 1. CDR1 is given as MNHEY and CDR2 as SVGAGI, both from the germline V gene. This sample stems from a study of STAT5B mutations in CD4+ large granular lymphocyte leukemia (dated by TCRdb to between 2022 and 2023). In the study overall: Among the healthy controls, the CDR3 'QG' motif was associated with a particular HLA allele. The study compared the TCRbeta repertoires of patients with CD4+ T-cell large granular lymphocyte leukemia against those of healthy blood donors. Flow cytometry on FACSCanto II or FACSVerse showed that the purified fractions were more than 95% pure among lymphocytes. Findings and caveats that apply to the study as a whole: Compared with healthy CD4+ repertoires, CD4-sorted patient repertoires appeared more clonal, and this difference remained even after the putative leukemic clones were removed. TRBV06-family usage was enriched among the top patient clones (8/27) compared with healthy controls (2/35). The data were not HLA-matched, and the relatively small sample size could explain the higher clonality seen in CD4+ compared with CD8+ T-LGLL. Main leukemic clonotypes were private to each patient, although 20% to 30% appeared at low frequency in other patients' non-leukemic repertoires.

The immunoSEQ assay at survey resolution was used to sequence TCRbeta rearrangements from genomic DNA. As for the original processing: In the TCR sequencing data, the smallest productive clonotype frequency that could be detected was 2.59 x 10-5. Only productive TCRbeta rearrangements, defined as complete and in-frame sequences, were included in the analyses. Clonality for each sample was calculated as Simpson clonality in the immunoSEQ Analyzer version 3.0. Clones were grouped by frequency into very rare, small, medium, large (1-20%) or hyperexpanded (>20%) categories. Generation probabilities were estimated with OLGA 1.2.3, V-gene circos plots were generated with VDJtools, specificities were searched for in VDJdb, and CDR3 motifs were identified with GLIPH. The immuneACCESS repertoire file appears here via TCRdb, limited to in-frame rearrangements. These files lack a portion of the clones; in checked studies, under half of the deficit traces to unresolved V genes, and the cause of the others is not known. From that table come the V and J calls and clone size; the DNA was used to work out D and trimming. For this sample there are roughly 48,000 clones; roughly 72% appear just once. The ten most abundant clones make up less than 2% of the sample.

Healthy controls were some 40 blood donors whose buffy coats came from the Finnish Red Cross blood service. All TCR-sequenced material derived from peripheral blood: patient blood samples and healthy donor buffy coats. Peripheral blood mononuclear cells were isolated by Ficoll-Hypaque gradient centrifugation. CD4+ cells were magnetically purified from the buffy coats of healthy controls. Genomic DNA was extracted using the Gentra Puregene Cell and Tissue kit, and a Qubit 2.0 fluorometer was used to quantify it. The sequence came from a human donor in good health. Sample: CD4+ T cells from blood buffy coats. The sequence is built from TRBV6-5 and TRBJ1-4; possibly the D gene is TRBD1, per 6 matching bases. The DNA sequence follows: TGTGCCAGCAGTCGAGAGTGGGGGGCAGGTGAAAAACTGTTTTTT. This yields the protein CASSREWGAGEKLFF.